This T cell receptor beta chain was sequenced during a study of T and B cells in COVID-19 patients. Background on the study: Blood was sampled from COVID-19 patients who were either actively infected or recovered. At median age approximately 30 years, recovered patients were younger than active-infection patients at 67. Of some 19 active-infection patients, about 13 were critically ill with mechanical ventilation or extracorporeal membrane oxygenation.

CDR1 and CDR2 from the germline V gene are SGHNT and YYREEE (reference sequence). The V end was cut by 4 bases, the J end by 2 bases, with 12 bases between. The CDR3 is 14 amino acids. TRB rearrangements were amplified by multiplex PCR with BIOMED2 TRB-A/B primers. MiXCR, run by TCRdb on the multiplex PCR reads, gives a single entry per CDR3 protein. The table has roughly 13,000 distinct CDR3 sequences, 28% seen once. TRB was amplified from approximately 250-500 ng of blood genomic DNA. This clonotype showed up just a few times. The antigen remains unidentified. Study-wide points: Patients with COVID-19 reportedly showed strongly skewed T cell receptor beta variable and joining gene usage.

Sequencing input: blood. The gene calls are TRBV5-4 and TRBJ1-2, with no clear D. This receptor was taken from a human donor who had recovered from COVID-19. The chain's CDR3 is CASSLLQGNYGYTF. CDR3 in DNA: TGTGCCAGCAGCCTACTACAAGGGAACTATGGCTACACCTTC.